This T cell receptor beta chain emerged from a study of shared clonotypes between healthy human individuals. Overall study results and limits: Despite large depth, rarefaction showed incomplete sorted-subset sequencing.

Germline assignment: CDR1 SGHRS and CDR2 YFSETQ. This CDR3 is 15 amino acids long. Deletions cut 4 bases from V and 5 bases from J, with 18 bases between. Concerning this clone itself: Its antigen is still unknown.

Data came from immunoSEQ multiplex PCR; TCRdb stores just in-frame clones and leaves some out. The sample has around 2.5 million clones; 93% are singletons. The V and J genes are TRBV5-1 and TRBJ2-5; D possibly corresponds to TRBD2 (5 bases). The sample was naive CD4+ T cells from PBMCs. Indicated subset: CD45RA+ positively selected. This clonotype originated in a man aged 18-30 years in good health. Some clones in this sample may be carry-over from other donors' samples. The CDR3, as DNA: TGCGCCAGCAGCATCTTTGAGGGTCATTCGGAGACCCAGTACTTC. It yields the protein CASSIFEGHSETQYF.